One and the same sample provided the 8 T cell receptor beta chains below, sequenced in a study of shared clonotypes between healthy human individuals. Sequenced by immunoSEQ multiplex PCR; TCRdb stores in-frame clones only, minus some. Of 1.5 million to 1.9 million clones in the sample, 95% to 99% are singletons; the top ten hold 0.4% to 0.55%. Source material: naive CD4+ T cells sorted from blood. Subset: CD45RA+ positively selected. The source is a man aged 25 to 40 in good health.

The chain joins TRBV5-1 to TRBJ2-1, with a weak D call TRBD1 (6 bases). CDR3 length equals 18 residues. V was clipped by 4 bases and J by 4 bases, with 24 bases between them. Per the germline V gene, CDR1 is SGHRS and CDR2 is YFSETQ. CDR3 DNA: TGCGCCAGCAGCCGAATCTTACCACAGGGACGCAAGTACAATGAGCAGTTCTTC. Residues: CASSRILPQGRKYNEQFF.

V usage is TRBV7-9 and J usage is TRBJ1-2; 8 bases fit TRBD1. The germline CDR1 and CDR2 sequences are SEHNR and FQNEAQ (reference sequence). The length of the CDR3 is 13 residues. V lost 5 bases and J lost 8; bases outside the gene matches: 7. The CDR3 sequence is CASSTTGVRGYTF. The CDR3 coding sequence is TGTGCCAGCAGCACGACAGGGGTGCGCGGCTACACCTTC. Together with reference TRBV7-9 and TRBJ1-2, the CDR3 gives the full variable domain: DTGVSQNPRHKITKRGQNVTFRCDPISEHNRLYWYRQTLGQGPEFLTYFQNEAQLEKSRLLSDRFSAERPKGSFSTLEIQRTEQGDSAMYLCASSTTGVRGYTFGSGTRLTVV.

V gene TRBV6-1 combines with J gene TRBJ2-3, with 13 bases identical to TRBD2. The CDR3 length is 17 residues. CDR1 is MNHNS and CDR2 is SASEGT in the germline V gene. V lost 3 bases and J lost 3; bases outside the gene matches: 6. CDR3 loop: CASSEWTSGSLTDTQYF. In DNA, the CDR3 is TGTGCCAGCAGTGAGTGGACTAGCGGGAGTCTAACAGATACGCAGTATTTT.

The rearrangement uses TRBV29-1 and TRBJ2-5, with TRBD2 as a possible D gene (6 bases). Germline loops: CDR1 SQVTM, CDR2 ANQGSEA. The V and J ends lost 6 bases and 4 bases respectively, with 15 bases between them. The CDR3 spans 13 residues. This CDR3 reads CSVASVGGETQYF. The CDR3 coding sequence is TGCAGCGTCGCCTCTGTGGGGGGAGAGACCCAGTACTTC.

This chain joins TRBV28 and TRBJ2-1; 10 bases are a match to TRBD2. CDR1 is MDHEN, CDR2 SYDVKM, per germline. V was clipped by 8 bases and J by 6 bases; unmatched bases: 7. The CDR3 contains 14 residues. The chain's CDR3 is CASGLAGVSNEQFF. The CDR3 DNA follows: TGTGCCAGCGGTCTAGCGGGAGTCTCCAATGAGCAGTTCTTC.

CDR3 sequence (DNA): TGCAGCGTTGAGGGTCCCGGACAGTTCTTC. Protein product: CSVEGPGQFF. V usage is TRBV29-1 and J usage is TRBJ2-1; D remains ambiguous. This CDR3 has 10 residues. V shed 3 bases and J shed 13 bases, with 10 bases lying between them. Germline loops: CDR1 SQVTM, CDR2 ANQGSEA.

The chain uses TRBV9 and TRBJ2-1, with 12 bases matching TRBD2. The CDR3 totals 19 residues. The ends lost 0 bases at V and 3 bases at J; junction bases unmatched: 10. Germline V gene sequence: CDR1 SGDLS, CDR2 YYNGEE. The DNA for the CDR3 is TGTGCCAGCAGCGTAGGGACTAGCGGGACCCCAAACATCTACAATGAGCAGTTCTTC. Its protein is CASSVGTSGTPNIYNEQFF. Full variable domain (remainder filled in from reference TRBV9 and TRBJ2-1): DSGVTQTPKHLITATGQRVTLRCSPRSGDLSVYWYQQSLDQGLQFLIQYYNGEERAKGNILERFSAQQFPDLHSELNLSSLELGDSALYFCASSVGTSGTPNIYNEQFFGPGTRLTVL.

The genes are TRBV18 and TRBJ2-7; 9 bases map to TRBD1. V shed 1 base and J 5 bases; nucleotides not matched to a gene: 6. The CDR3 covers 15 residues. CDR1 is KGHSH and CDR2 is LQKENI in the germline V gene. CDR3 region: CASSPRDRASDEQYF. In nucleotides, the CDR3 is TGTGCCAGCTCACCACGGGACAGGGCTTCGGACGAGCAGTACTTC.